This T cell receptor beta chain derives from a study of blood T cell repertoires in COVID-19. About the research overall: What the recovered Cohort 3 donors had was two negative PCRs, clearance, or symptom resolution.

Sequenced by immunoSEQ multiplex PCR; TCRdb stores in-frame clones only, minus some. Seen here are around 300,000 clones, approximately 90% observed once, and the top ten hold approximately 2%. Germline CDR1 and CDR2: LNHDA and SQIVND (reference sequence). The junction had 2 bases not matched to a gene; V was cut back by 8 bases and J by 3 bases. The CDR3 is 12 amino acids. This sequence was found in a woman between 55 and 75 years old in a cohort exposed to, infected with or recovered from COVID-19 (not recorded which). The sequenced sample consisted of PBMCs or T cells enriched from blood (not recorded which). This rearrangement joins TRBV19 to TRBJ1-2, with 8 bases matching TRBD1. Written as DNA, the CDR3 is TGTGCCAGTTCGGACAGGGACTATGGCTACACCTTC. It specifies CASSDRDYGYTF. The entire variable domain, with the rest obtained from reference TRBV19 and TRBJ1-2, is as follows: DGGITQSPKYLFRKEGQNVTLSCEQNLNHDAMYWYRQDPGQGLRLIYYSQIVNDFQKGDIAEGYSVSREKKESFPLTVTSAQKNPTAFYLCASSDRDYGYTFGSGTRLTVV.